What follows are 20 T cell receptor beta chains derived from one specimen sequenced in a study of CD8+ T cells in alopecia areata. Extraction of RNA preceded its reverse transcription into cDNA, which served as the sequencing template. The assay was immunoSEQ multiplex PCR, and TCRdb's table has in-frame clones only and misses some. Of 190,000 or so clones listed, roughly three fifths were seen once; the top ten hold around 12%. Treatment here: oral pan-JAK inhibitor, 5-10 mg twice daily. This specimen consisted of CD8+ T cells sorted from blood, obtained at week 24, from a patient treated with tofacitinib. All receptors derive from a human donor with alopecia areata.

The rearrangement uses TRBV29-1 and TRBJ2-1; either TRBD1 or TRBD2 may fit D (7 bases each). CDR3 size: 14 residues. V was pared by 3 bases and J by 4 bases, with 13 bases between. CDR1 is SQVTM, CDR2 ANQGSEA, per germline. The CDR3 protein is CSVEGGTAYNEQFF. CDR3 coding DNA: TGCAGCGTTGAGGGGGGGACAGCTTACAATGAGCAGTTCTTC.

This clone was observed a few times. V usage is TRBV13 and J usage is TRBJ2-7; TRBD1 might be the D (6 bases). Between the trimmed V and J ends, which lost 3 bases and 2 bases, there was a span of 11 bases. Germline-derived CDR1 and CDR2 are PRHDT and FYEKMQ (reference sequence). This CDR3 has 14 amino acids. The CDR3 region has the DNA TGTGCCAGCAGCTTCTCGGACAGAGCCTACGAGCAGTACTTC. The encoded protein is CASSFSDRAYEQYF.

The chain employs TRBV6-6 and TRBJ1-5; no reliable D call. Deletions cut 7 bases from V and 2 bases from J, with 9 bases between. Germline CDR1 reads MNHNY; CDR2 reads SVGAGI (reference sequence). The CDR3 contains 13 residues. CDR3 residues: CASNSVGNQPQHF. The CDR3 nucleotides are TGTGCCAGCAATAGCGTGGGCAATCAGCCCCAGCATTTT.

This rearrangement joins TRBV5-1 to TRBJ1-5, with a tentative D call TRBD1 (5 bases). The germline V and J ends were trimmed by 5 bases and 2 bases, with 14 bases remaining between them. Germline V gene sequence: CDR1 SGHRS, CDR2 YFSETQ. The CDR3 has 15 residues. CDR3 residues: CASRRGLGGNQPQHF. In DNA, the CDR3 is TGCGCCAGCAGGAGGGGATTGGGAGGCAATCAGCCCCAGCATTTT.

The rearrangement uses TRBV7-6 and TRBJ2-2, with TRBD1 matching 7 bases. The V and J ends lost 0 bases and 1 base, in that order; junction bases with no gene match: 2. The CDR3 length is 16 residues. Per germline, CDR1 SGHVS and CDR2 FNYEAQ. CDR3 DNA sequence: TGTGCCAGCAGCTTAGCCTGGGACAGGAACACCGGGGAGCTGTTTTTT. Translation gives CASSLAWDRNTGELFF.

This clone has only a few counts. The J gene is TRBJ2-7, the V gene TRBV29-1; 9 nucleotides line up with TRBD1. With V trimmed by 2 bases and J by 5 bases, 10 bases remained unmatched. Germline values: CDR1 SQVTM, CDR2 ANQGSEA. There are 15 residues in the CDR3. CDR3 loop: CSVEKGQGPANEQYF. CDR3 nucleotide sequence: TGCAGCGTTGAAAAGGGACAGGGCCCCGCTAACGAGCAGTACTTC.

CDR3 in DNA: TGTGCCTGGAGTGTAAACAGGCGAGAGACCCAGTACTTC. This sequence encodes CAWSVNRRETQYF. The chain recombines TRBV30 with TRBJ2-5; possibly TRBD1 for D (5 bases). Trimming took off 0 bases at V and 4 bases at J, with 9 bases between the two ends. Germline values: CDR1 GTSNPN, CDR2 SVGIG (reference sequence). CDR3 length: 13 amino acids. The whole variable domain, remainder taken from reference TRBV30 and TRBJ2-5, is SQTIHQWPATLVQPVGSPLSLECTVEGTSNPNLYWYRQAAGRGLQLLFYSVGIGQISSEVPQNLSASRPQDRQFILSSKKLLLSDSGFYLCAWSVNRRETQYFGPGTRLLVL.

The sample holds a few counts of this clone. V is TRBV25-1 and J is TRBJ2-1, with 7 bases lining up with TRBD1. V dropped 5 bases and J dropped 13; count of bases not matched to a gene: 5. CDR3 length: 11 amino acids. Germline values: CDR1 MGHDK, CDR2 SYGVNS. This CDR3 reads CASSLDRLQFF. Written as DNA, the CDR3 is TGTGCCAGCAGTTTGGACAGGCTACAGTTCTTC.

The J gene is TRBJ2-7, the V gene TRBV30, with 7 bases fitting TRBD1. Trimming removed 4 bases from V and 0 bases from J; junction bases left unmatched: 3. The CDR3 covers 13 residues. Germline values: CDR1 GTSNPN, CDR2 SVGIG (reference sequence). The CDR3 DNA sequence: TGTGCCTGGAACCGGGACAGCTCCTACGAGCAGTACTTC. Translating it yields CAWNRDSSYEQYF.

This chain uses TRBV29-1 with TRBJ1-4, with TRBD1 identical over 9 bases. Losses at the gene ends were 6 bases for V and 8 bases for J; bases not matched to a gene: 7. Germline values: CDR1 SQVTM, CDR2 ANQGSEA. This CDR3 spans 13 amino acids. CDR3 sequence (DNA): TGCAGCGTGATACAGGGGGCGGAAGAAAAACTGTTTTTT. It codes for CSVIQGAEEKLFF. The complete variable domain, with remaining parts taken from reference TRBV29-1 and TRBJ1-4, reads SAVISQKPSRDICQRGTSLTIQCQVDSQVTMMFWYRQQPGQSLTLIATANQGSEATYESGFVIDKFPISRPNLTFSTLTVSNMSPEDSSIYLCSVIQGAEEKLFFGSGTQLSVL.

The CDR3 protein is CASRGTGDNEQFF. CDR3 sequence (DNA): TGTGCCAGCAGGGGGACAGGGGACAATGAGCAGTTCTTC. The chain links TRBV11-2 to TRBJ2-1, with 10 bases aligning to TRBD1. The CDR3 loop spans 13 amino acids. Germline trimming cut 6 bases from V and 5 bases from J; bases unmatched to any gene: 1. Per germline, CDR1 SGHAT and CDR2 FQNNGV.

This chain links TRBV2 with TRBJ2-7; TRBD1 matches 11 bases. CDR1 and CDR2 (germline): SNHLY, FYNNEI. The CDR3 covers 15 residues. The junction had 6 bases not matched to a gene; V was cut back by 3 bases and J by 5 bases. The CDR3 reads CASSEMWTGGNEQYF. The CDR3 DNA reads TGTGCCAGCAGTGAGATGTGGACAGGGGGCAACGAGCAGTACTTC.

This clone was observed a handful of times. The chain is built from TRBV19 and TRBJ1-2; D remains ambiguous. CDR3 length equals 15 residues. The germline V gene encodes CDR1 LNHDA and CDR2 SQIVND (reference sequence). The V and J ends lost 7 bases and 3 bases respectively, with 18 bases between them. DNA of the CDR3: TGTGCCAGTACCCCCACAATAGCCGACTACTATGGCTACACCTTC. Translating gives CASTPTIADYYGYTF. Full variable domain (outside the CDR3, taken from reference TRBV19 and TRBJ1-2): DGGITQSPKYLFRKEGQNVTLSCEQNLNHDAMYWYRQDPGQGLRLIYYSQIVNDFQKGDIAEGYSVSREKKESFPLTVTSAQKNPTAFYLCASTPTIADYYGYTFGSGTRLTVV.

This clone was seen a handful of times. CDR3 amino acids: CASRRGQVRSPLHF. The CDR3 nucleotides are TGTGCCAGCAGGAGGGGACAGGTCCGTTCACCCCTCCACTTT. The chain is built from TRBV28 and TRBJ1-6; 8 bases are a match to TRBD1. The V gene end was trimmed by 6 bases and the J gene end by 9 bases; junction bases not matched to a gene: 7. The CDR3 loop spans 14 amino acids. Germline-derived CDR1 and CDR2 are MDHEN and SYDVKM. Supplemented by reference TRBV28 and TRBJ1-6, the full variable domain reads DVKVTQSSRYLVKRTGEKVFLECVQDMDHENMFWYRQDPGLGLRLIYFSYDVKMKEKGDIPEGYSVSREKKERFSLILESASTNQTSMYLCASRRGQVRSPLHFGNGTRLTVT.

In the case of this clone: Other DNA sequences in this specimen translate into the identical CDR3. The J gene is TRBJ2-2, the V gene TRBV9, with D uncertain. The CDR3 runs to 12 residues. Looked up from germline, CDR1 is SGDLS and CDR2 is YYNGEE. The V and J ends lost 3 bases and 2 bases respectively, with 2 bases between them. The CDR3 nucleotides are TGTGCCAGCAGCGCCAACACCGGGGAGCTGTTTTTT. It specifies CASSANTGELFF.

As DNA, the CDR3 is TGCGCCAGCAGCCTGTTACCGGGCTACAATCAGCCCCAGCATTTT. Its translation: CASSLLPGYNQPQHF. The chain employs TRBV5-1 and TRBJ1-5; D is uncertain. The CDR3 spans 15 residues. Germline CDR1 and CDR2: SGHRS and YFSETQ. Trimming removed 4 bases from V and 3 bases from J, with 14 bases in between.

The chain employs TRBV6-5 and TRBJ2-5, with 10 positions matching TRBD2. Germline CDR1 MNHEY, CDR2 SVGAGI. The CDR3 length is 15 residues. V gave up 5 bases and J gave up 0 bases; unmatched junction bases: 3. The CDR3 nucleotides read TGTGCCAGCAGTCTTAGCGGGGGGCACCAAGAGACCCAGTACTTC. Translation gives CASSLSGGHQETQYF.

The J gene is TRBJ2-1, the V gene TRBV7-3; D may be TRBD1 (5 bases). Trimming removed 5 bases from V and 6 bases from J, with 17 bases in between. Germline-derived CDR1 and CDR2 are SGHTA and FQGTGA. The CDR3 totals 15 residues. CDR3 amino acids: CASSHTGQETNEQFF. The CDR3, as DNA: TGTGCCAGCAGCCACACCGGACAAGAAACCAATGAGCAGTTCTTC.

The gene calls are TRBV7-9 and TRBJ2-1; D is possibly TRBD2 (5 bases). CDR1 is SEHNR and CDR2 is FQNEAQ in the germline V gene (reference sequence). V dropped 4 bases and J dropped 6 bases, with 13 bases sitting between them. This CDR3 is built from 14 residues. As DNA, the CDR3 is TGTGCCAGCAGCTCCCCGGACTCGACCAATGAGCAGTTCTTC. Translating gives CASSSPDSTNEQFF.

The chain carries TRBV4-1 and TRBJ2-7, with D perhaps matching TRBD1 (6 bases). This CDR3 is 17 amino acids long. V was trimmed by 1 base and J by 3 bases, leaving 19 bases between them. Per the germline V gene, CDR1 is MGHRA and CDR2 is YSYEKL. Here the CDR3 reads CASSQGQTGNLLYEQYF. CDR3 coding DNA: TGCGCCAGCAGCCAAGGGCAGACAGGTAACCTCCTCTACGAGCAGTACTTC.